This TCR beta chain was obtained from a study of cytomegalovirus exposure and HLA in healthy donors. Study-wide findings and caveats: Cytomegalovirus-associated TCR beta chains were listed, numbering roughly 150. The authors judged a highly shared variant cluster likely a sequencing artifact. Within a later analysis, the majority of CMV-associated TCR beta chains appeared HLA-restricted.

Donors counted as nominally healthy when sampled, yet unrecorded immune exposures were likely. As to this clone: Its antigen is still unknown.

This CDR3 is 15 amino acids long. Germline loops: CDR1 WSHSY, CDR2 SAAADI. V lost 3 bases, J lost 3 bases, and 14 bases lay in between. Primers for the PCR totalled 60 Vbeta and 13 Jbeta. Data came from immunoSEQ multiplex PCR; TCRdb stores just in-frame clones and leaves some out. This table lists under 200,000 clones. Specimen: PBMCs. This sequence originates from a man aged 25-40 years in good health and CMV-seronegative. The chain links TRBV10-2 to TRBJ1-1; possible D gene TRBD1, 6 bases. Here the CDR3 DNA reads TGCGCCAGCAGTGATGGGCGGGGGGCTTACACTGAAGCTTTCTTT. Translated: CASSDGRGAYTEAFF.